This T cell receptor beta chain is drawn from a study of cytomegalovirus exposure and HLA in healthy donors (TCRdb year 2017). Describing the broader study: In an earlier analysis of some 610 of the donors, 250 to 350 Gb of sequence data and 95 million to 130 million unique TCR beta sequences from some 170 million T cells were reported. Rather than using new phenotypic data, the later analysis identified candidate immune exposures from TCR beta sequences and from how often those sequences occurred across donors. A later analysis re-examined previously published TCR beta repertoires from 600 to 700 donors and added high-resolution HLA genotyping to investigate patterns of TCR occurrence. A later genetic analysis used genome-wide SNP genotypes for about three fifths of the 666 donors, treating that subset as a discovery cohort. The genetic ancestry cluster associated with self-reported Caucasian donors included about 81% of the roughly 400 genotyped donors. High-throughput TCR immunosequencing, statistical association of individual TCRs with disease status, and machine learning were combined to predict cytomegalovirus infection status. Approximately 300 gigabases of sequencing data and roughly 81 million unique TCR sequences made up an early release that covered over 550 HLA-typed donors. Typing coverage differed by locus: A, B, C, DRB1 and DQB1 were typed in roughly 620-630 donors, DQA1 in about 510, DPA1 in some 570, and DPB1 in 450 to 490. Besides the first cohort of about 730 subjects, a separate validation cohort made up of 120 different subjects was used. Five DR-DQ haplotypes were treated as single units for association and clustering because of strong linkage in the cohort. Donor age, sex, ethnicity and CMV serostatus were compiled alongside the repertoire data. Both class I and class II loci were covered by HLA typing, at four-digit resolution. All discovery cohort repertoires had been generated on a single sequencing platform. The aim of the study was to test whether cataloging public T cell receptors could identify signatures of past pathogen exposure. To decide whether each TCR beta V gene segment behaved as functional or pseudogenic, an earlier analysis of 587 of the donors relied on high-throughput TCR beta sequencing. The study profiled the T cell repertoires of hundreds of subjects by immunosequencing and related them to cytomegalovirus serostatus. Across 300 to 500 genotyped donors of the cohort, an average of about 250,000 unique TCR beta nucleotide sequences per donor were sequenced, and 15% to 20% of those sequences were non-productive. Points the paper makes about the study in general: Broadly in line with IMGT annotations, most TCR beta V segments showed up in productive rearrangements about 87% or about 30% of the time in an earlier analysis of approximately 640 of the donors. Sequencing depth was assumed to be roughly uniform across donors in the presence/absence analyses, though that assumption may not hold. In this cohort, only TCR beta chains were sequenced, and detectable features were limited by the absence of alpha or paired-chain data. A cluster of highly shared sequence variants was judged likely to represent a technical artifact of the sequencing pipeline. Compared with the approximately 670-donor mean, donors in an Asian-associated ancestry cluster had fewer N-insertions in productive TCRs, according to a later genetic analysis. When HLA alleles, especially DR and DQ, strongly co-occurred, TCR associations were difficult to assign to individual alleles. A total of 150 or so TCR beta chains were listed by the study as associated with cytomegalovirus. In vitro tests confirmed that a few of the cytomegalovirus-associated TCR beta chains recognize cytomegalovirus antigens. Linkage disequilibrium might explain the correlated functional status among segregating V segments, but an unknown experimental factor could not be excluded. An association between a missense DCLRE1C variant and V-gene and J-gene trimming of TCR beta chains was found in a later genetic analysis and replicated in an independent cohort. According to a later analysis, most CMV-associated TCR beta chains appeared to be HLA-restricted, and the HLA associations seemed to be driven largely by CMV exposure. A further reported finding was that TCR beta sequences accurately predicted the HLA-A and HLA-B alleles for most subjects in the first cohort. It was suggested by the authors that the approach could potentially be generalized to other disease states and immunological phenotypes. Because counts were too low, around 18 rarely observed V segments, including chromosome 9 orphons, were left out of the earlier analysis of 587 of the donors. A later analysis found that HLA-associated TCR beta chains were more clonally expanded and had lower generation probabilities than equally common non-associated chains. Because some donors lacked HLA typing at each locus, the association tests relied only on the typed subset. Immune exposure information for the cohort was limited to CMV serostatus. In both the original and validation cohorts, the classifier was reported to diagnose cytomegalovirus status with high specificity and sensitivity. Some IMGT-functional V segments, including TRBV6-2 and TRBV6-3, could not be told apart with the 87-base-pair reads, so those segments were excluded. While some public TCRs were present in many individuals, most TCR sequences turned up only very rarely across donors. At a false discovery rate of 0.05, a later analysis linked around 15,000 TCR beta sequences to specific HLA alleles. A later analysis reported that several top co-occurrence clusters appeared linked to parvovirus B19, influenza, CMV and Epstein-Barr virus. In a later analysis, TCR association rates were found to vary across HLA loci, with the most associated TCRs seen for DRB1 alleles and the fewest for HLA-C alleles.

Regarding this clone: What antigen it recognizes has not been identified. The record has no base qualities; no much larger clone is one base away.

Library preparation used the immunoSEQ multiplex PCR assay. A mixture of 60 forward primers for TCR Vbeta segments and 13 reverse primers for TCR Jbeta segments was used in the multiplex PCR. The CDR3 region of rearranged TCR beta genes was amplified from genomic DNA with a multiplex PCR assay. The Illumina HiSeq System was used to sequence the amplified TCR beta libraries as 87-base-pair reads. Turning to the authors' computational methods: A later analysis counted about 80 million unique TCR beta chains across the 670 or so repertoires, and roughly 9.9 million of these chains were shared by at least two donors. To remove PCR and sequencing errors, raw reads were error-corrected and collapsed into unique sequences using a nearest-neighbor algorithm that merged closely related sequences. Alignment of CDR3 sequences to IMGT reference sequences was used to assign V, D and J gene segments. For a sequence to be retained, a match of at least six nucleotides to both a V gene segment and a J gene segment was required. A rearrangement counted as productive if the CDR3 had no stop codons and remained in frame with V and J, and every other rearrangement counted as non-productive. Following IMGT convention, CDR3 was defined as the stretch from the second conserved V-encoded cysteine up to the conserved J-encoded phenylalanine. In an earlier analysis of more than 550 of the donors, sequences lacking an unambiguous match to a single V gene segment were excluded. An earlier analysis of just under 600 of the donors called V segments functional above 56.7% productive rearrangements and segregating when the between-donor standard deviation exceeded 5%. A statistical classification framework was built to diagnose cytomegalovirus status from the catalog of TCR beta chain sequences. A later analysis assigned V and J genes by comparing TCR nucleotide sequences with IMGT/GENE-DB human TR gene sequences. The TCRdist pipeline was used in a later analysis to assign CDR3 sequences and most-parsimonious VDJ recombination scenarios. A later analysis defined each TCR beta chain by its CDR3 amino acid sequence plus V-gene family, and excluded reads lacking a unique V-gene family. As a way to deal with suspected cross-contamination and a sequencing artifact, a later analysis dropped over 550 nucleotide sequences that were highly shared and had low generation probability. In a later analysis, a clonal expansion index for each public chain was calculated from normalized within-repertoire ranks of inferred template counts. A later analysis computed generation probabilities with a VDJ recombination model fitted to out-of-frame rearrangements, and checked the results against IGoR. Hypergeometric tests were used in a later analysis to score TCR-TCR, TCR-HLA and TCR-CMV co-occurrence, with a repertoire-size bias correction applied to the TCR pairs. A later analysis estimated false discovery rates by permuting HLA or CMV assignments 20 times. In a later analysis, co-occurring TCRs were grouped with DBSCAN, and TCRdist sequence similarity was added when clustering was performed within HLA-allele-positive subsets. For co-occurrence clustering, repertoires with fewer than 30,000 or more than 120,000 public chains were excluded, along with a handful of repertoires with anomalous nucleotide sharing. TCRdb took over this immuneACCESS table, retaining in-frame rearrangements with V and J assigned. Such tables are incomplete; in checked studies, under half of the missing clones stem from an unresolved V gene, and the remainder is unexplained. V, J and clone size are those of that table, while D and trimming were read from the DNA. This sample comprises over 150,000 clones, approximately 81% of them detected only once. 7% of the sample is taken by the ten largest.

Counted from cysteine to phenylalanine, this CDR3 has 14 amino acids. Only CDR3 DNA remains: 42 bases, in frame from the first base. CDR1 and CDR2 are drawn from the germline V gene: MNHEY, SVGAGI. V drops 0 bases and J drops 4 bases, leaving 9 bases in between. The cohort comprised 550 to 700 healthy bone marrow donors. All cohort members were sampled while nominally healthy, although unrecorded immune exposures were likely present. The donor was CMV seropositive and was included in the group of 250 to 300 seropositive cohort members. A peripheral blood sample was provided by each donor, and peripheral blood mononuclear cells were used for TCR beta sequencing. The Qiagen DNeasy Blood Extraction Kit was used to extract genomic DNA from the blood cell samples.

The material sequenced was PBMCs. In this chain, TRBV6-5 is recombined with TRBJ1-2, with no reliable assignment of the D segment. The clonotype was recovered from a woman aged 30 to 39 in good health and CMV-seropositive. The CDR3 region has the sequence CASSYSEGPYGYTF. Here is the DNA: TGTGCCAGCAGTTACTCGGAGGGCCCCTATGGCTACACCTTC.